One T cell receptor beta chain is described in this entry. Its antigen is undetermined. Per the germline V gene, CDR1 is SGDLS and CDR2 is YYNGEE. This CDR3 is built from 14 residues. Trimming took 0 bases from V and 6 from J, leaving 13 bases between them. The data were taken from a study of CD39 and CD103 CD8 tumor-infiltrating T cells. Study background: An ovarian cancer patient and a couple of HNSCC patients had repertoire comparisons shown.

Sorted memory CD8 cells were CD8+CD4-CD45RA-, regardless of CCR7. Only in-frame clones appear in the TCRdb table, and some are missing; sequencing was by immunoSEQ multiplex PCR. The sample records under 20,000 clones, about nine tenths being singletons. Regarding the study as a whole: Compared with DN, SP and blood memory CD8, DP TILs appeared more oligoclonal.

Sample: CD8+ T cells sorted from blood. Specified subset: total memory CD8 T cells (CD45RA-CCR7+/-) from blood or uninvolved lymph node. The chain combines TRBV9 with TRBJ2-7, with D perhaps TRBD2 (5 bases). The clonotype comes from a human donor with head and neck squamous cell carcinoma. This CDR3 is CASSVGARVSEQYF. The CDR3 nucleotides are TGTGCCAGCAGCGTAGGGGCGAGGGTGAGCGAGCAGTACTTC.